This TCR beta chain was sequenced during a study of shared T cell receptors in the human thymus. V shed 4 bases, J shed 2 bases, and the junction held 4 bases outside the gene matches. Per germline, CDR1 SGHTA and CDR2 FQGNSA. The CDR3 is 15 amino acids. Method: immunoSEQ multiplex PCR; TCRdb's copy keeps in-frame clones and lacks some. The repertoire consists of some 700,000 clones, with roughly 90% occurring once and the leading ten covering about 0.01%. The same sample was also used in a study of human thymus T cells. That work adds: Resections from corrective heart surgery provided thymus tissue. Seemingly biased V and J gene usage marked thymic and blood repertoires.

The specimen sequenced was thymocytes. This sequence originates from a boy under three years old with a congenital heart defect. The rearrangement links TRBV7-2 to TRBJ2-7, with 11 positions matching TRBD1. This CDR3 is CASSWGQGVPYEQYF. CDR3 DNA: TGTGCCAGCAGCTGGGGACAGGGGGTACCCTACGAGCAGTACTTC. Based on the CDR3 plus reference TRBV7-2 and TRBJ2-7, the full variable domain is GAGVSQSPSNKVTEKGKDVELRCDPISGHTALYWYRQSLGQGLEFLIYFQGNSAPDKSGLPSDRFSAERTGGSVSTLTIQRTQQEDSAVYLCASSWGQGVPYEQYFGPGTRLTVT.